The clone carrying this T cell receptor (beta chain) was seen ten or more times. Antigen unknown. The sample comes from a study of CD8 T cells in ankylosing spondylitis. Study conclusions and caveats: According to the report, clones linked to the disease were significantly enriched in matched synovial fluid samples taken from ankylosing spondylitis patients. Ankylosing spondylitis blood seemed to carry a telltale TCR beta motif made of eight highly homologous variants. The authors found the disease-linked clones to be CD8+ and relatively rare in peripheral blood.

TCRdb passed the 5' RACE reads through MiXCR, listing each CDR3 protein once. The sample records about 150,000 distinct CDR3 sequences, over 9.5% being singletons. The CDR3 consists of 16 residues. Trimming left V 0 bases short and J 1 base short, with 15 bases between. Germline assignment: CDR1 DFQATT and CDR2 SNEGSKA (reference sequence). This clonotype originated in a female donor with ankylosing spondylitis or in good health (not recorded which). The material sequenced was blood, either unsorted or a sorted T cell fraction (not recorded which). The gene calls are TRBV20-1 and TRBJ1-2; D is unresolved. DNA of the CDR3: TGCAGTGCTAGAGATCAGTGGGCACAGAGTAACTATGGCTACACCTTC. Translation gives CSARDQWAQSNYGYTF.